These 21 T cell receptor beta chains came from one sample sequenced in a study of a mutant IDH1 vaccine in newly diagnosed glioma. Only in-frame clones appear in the TCRdb table, and some are missing; sequencing was by immunoSEQ multiplex PCR. The sample comprises 65,000 to 85,000 clones, around 87% of which are singletons, and about 2% rests with the top ten. As to time point: week 35, safety follow-up. Doses of 300 ug of mutant IDH1 20-mer peptide were given with topical imiquimod. No antigen has been assigned to these receptors. The source was PBMCs, collected from a glioma patient whose treatment included an IDH1 peptide vaccine. The receptors were sampled from a man aged 25-45 years with glioma.

The rearrangement joins TRBV18 to TRBJ2-1; D may be TRBD2 (5 bases). The CDR3 loop spans 12 amino acids. Between the trimmed V and J ends, which lost 3 bases and 10 bases, there was a span of 10 bases. Germline-derived CDR1 and CDR2 are KGHSH and LQKENI. Here the CDR3 DNA reads TGTGCCAGCTCACCGTCTAGCTTGGAGCAGTTCTTC. It encodes CASSPSSLEQFF.

The gene calls are TRBV9 and TRBJ2-3, with 7 positions matching TRBD2. The J segment lost 4 bases and the V segment lost 3 bases, leaving 5 bases of the junction unmatched. Germline-derived CDR1 and CDR2 are SGDLS and YYNGEE. This CDR3 comprises 14 residues. In DNA form, the CDR3 reads TGTGCCAGCAGCGGGACTAGGAGGTCAGATACGCAGTATTTT. This codes for CASSGTRRSDTQYF.

Note on this clone: Other DNA sequences in the same sample also yield this CDR3. The V call is TRBV15, the J call TRBJ1-5, with D unclear. V was shortened by 1 base and J by 6 bases, with 7 bases between the two germline ends. This CDR3 is 13 amino acids long. Germline V gene sequence: CDR1 LNHNV, CDR2 YYDKDF (reference sequence). The CDR3 reads CATSRGVGQPQHF. The CDR3 DNA follows: TGTGCCACCAGCAGAGGGGTTGGTCAGCCCCAGCATTTT.

DNA for the CDR3: TGTGCCAGCAGCCAAGAAGCCGCCGGACAGGGGAGAGTCCCCCAGCATTTT. It is translated as CASSQEAAGQGRVPQHF. This chain joins TRBV14 and TRBJ1-5, with 9 nucleotides matching TRBD1. CDR1 and CDR2 from the germline V gene are SGHDN and FVKESK. Losses at the gene ends were 0 bases for V and 10 bases for J; bases not matched to a gene: 13. The CDR3 totals 17 residues.

V is TRBV5-5 and J is TRBJ2-5, with D possibly called TRBD1 or TRBD2 (5 bases each). The V gene's germline CDR1 is SGHKS and CDR2 YYEKEE (reference sequence). The CDR3 is 16 amino acids. V dropped 2 bases and J dropped 5 bases, with 19 bases sitting between them. CDR3 nucleotides: TGTGCCAGCAGCTTCGAGGGGAATGGTTGGTCGGAGACCCAGTACTTC. It encodes CASSFEGNGWSETQYF.

CDR3 loop: CSSSKGDTEAFF. The CDR3 DNA is TGCAGCTCTTCGAAGGGGGACACTGAAGCTTTCTTT. The chain employs TRBV29-1 and TRBJ1-1; TRBD1 might be the D (6 bases). This CDR3 spans 12 amino acids. Germline CDR1 reads SQVTM; CDR2 reads ANQGSEA. Trimming pared 8 bases from V and 3 bases from J, leaving 13 bases between.

Comments on this clone: The junction and the germline gene differ at one end; a read error may be behind it. The rearrangement links TRBV5-4 to TRBJ2-5; possibly TRBD1 for D (6 bases). Germline V gives CDR1 SGHNT, CDR2 YYREEE (reference sequence). The CDR3 runs 15 residues. The DNA of the CDR3 is TGCGCCAGCAGCCAAGTCCCACAGGGAGAAGAGACCCAGTACTTC. Translating gives CASSQVPQGEETQYF.

The genes are TRBV19 and TRBJ1-2; D ambiguous. Germline V lookup: CDR1 LNHDA, CDR2 SQIVND (reference sequence). The CDR3 runs to 14 residues. V lost 6 bases and J 7 bases, leaving 18 bases between the germline ends. The CDR3 sequence: CASSLDGSWIGYTF. CDR3 in DNA: TGTGCCAGTAGCCTAGACGGGTCCTGGATTGGCTACACCTTC.

The V and J genes are TRBV7-6 and TRBJ1-6; D remains unclear. CDR3 length equals 14 residues. CDR1 is SGHVS, CDR2 FNYEAQ, per germline. Trimming stripped 5 bases from V and 8 bases from J, with 13 bases between. The CDR3 reads CASSPVGKDSPLHF. The CDR3 nucleotides read TGTGCCAGCAGCCCGGTGGGCAAGGATTCACCCCTCCACTTT.

This clone is a singleton in its sample. The chain combines TRBV4-2 with TRBJ2-3, with TRBD1 identical over 8 bases. Losses at the gene ends were 0 bases for V and 6 bases for J; bases not matched to a gene: 5. CDR1 and CDR2 (germline): LGHNA, YNFKEQ. CDR3 size: 15 residues. CDR3 sequence reads: CASSQDSGGGDTQYF. CDR3 bases: TGTGCCAGCAGCCAAGATTCAGGGGGCGGGGATACGCAGTATTTT.

The rearrangement joins TRBV4-1 to TRBJ1-6; D may be TRBD1 (5 bases). The ends were cut back, 1 base at V and 7 bases at J, with 14 bases in the middle. Looked up from germline, CDR1 is MGHRA and CDR2 is YSYEKL. The CDR3 is 16 amino acids. In nucleotides, the CDR3 is TGCGCCAGCAGCCAAGCCCATTCAGGGCTCAATTCACCCCTCCACTTT. Its protein is CASSQAHSGLNSPLHF.

The J gene is TRBJ1-2, the V gene TRBV28; D is perhaps TRBD1 (6 bases). The ends were cut back, 7 bases at V and 5 bases at J, with 17 bases in the middle. Germline V gene data show CDR1 as MDHEN and CDR2 as SYDVKM. CDR3 length: 14 amino acids. CDR3 protein: CASNLQQGFYGYTF. CDR3 DNA: TGTGCCAGCAACTTACAACAGGGTTTTTATGGCTACACCTTC.

The chain employs TRBV6-1 and TRBJ1-2; maybe TRBD1 (5 bases). The germline V and J ends were trimmed by 8 bases and 4 bases, with 20 bases remaining between them. Germline V gene data show CDR1 as MNHNS and CDR2 as SASEGT. CDR3 length equals 15 residues. CDR3 amino acids: CASDYDRSGPYGYTF. Written as DNA, the CDR3 is TGTGCCAGCGATTACGATCGGTCGGGGCCCTATGGCTACACCTTC.

The chain uses TRBV2 and TRBJ1-1; 7 positions match TRBD1. V trimming: 10 bases; J trimming: 10 bases; junction bases outside the gene matches: 18. This CDR3 spans 14 amino acids. Germline-derived CDR1 and CDR2 are SNHLY and FYNNEI. CDR3 sequence (DNA): TGTGCCACCGGGATCGACAGGGTGTCGCCGGGAGCTTTCTTT. This sequence encodes CATGIDRVSPGAFF.

The chain couples TRBV6-5 to TRBJ2-2; 10 bases align to TRBD1. Losses at the gene ends were 4 bases for V and 7 bases for J; bases not matched to a gene: 9. Germline CDR1 MNHEY, CDR2 SVGAGI. This CDR3 has 16 residues. CDR3 residues: CASSWGQGRVGGELFF. In DNA, the CDR3 is TGTGCCAGCAGTTGGGGACAGGGGCGGGTCGGCGGGGAGCTGTTTTTT.

This clone has a single count. The CDR3 coding sequence is TGTGCCAGCAGCGTATCAGTGGGAGGCACAGATACGCAGTATTTT. This sequence encodes CASSVSVGGTDTQYF. V gene TRBV9 combines with J gene TRBJ2-3, with D perhaps matching TRBD2 (5 bases). Germline V gives CDR1 SGDLS, CDR2 YYNGEE. V was trimmed by 1 base and J by 1 base, leaving 10 bases between them. This CDR3 comprises 15 residues.

As concerns this clone: This may be a read error, as it is one base from a much larger clone. The sample contains more than one DNA sequence encoding this CDR3. The J gene is TRBJ2-7, the V gene TRBV27, with TRBD1 matching over 8 bases. Germline CDR1 is MNHEY and CDR2 is SMNVEV (reference sequence). This CDR3 contains 13 residues. The V gene end was trimmed by 3 bases and the J gene end by 6 bases; junction bases not matched to a gene: 4. The CDR3 DNA is TGTGCCAGCAGTTTCGGACAGGGAGCCGAGCAGTACTTC. Protein product: CASSFGQGAEQYF.

The genes are TRBV28 and TRBJ1-3; D remains unclear. Trimming stripped 4 bases from V and 0 bases from J, with 7 bases between. This CDR3 region has 14 residues. CDR1 and CDR2 from the germline V gene are MDHEN and SYDVKM. CDR3 residues: CASSSSSSGNTIYF. CDR3 coding DNA: TGTGCCAGCAGTTCGTCGAGCTCTGGAAACACCATATATTTT.

Regarding this clone: The junction differs from germline at one of its ends, possibly a read error. The chain recombines TRBV30 with TRBJ1-1; the D gene is possibly TRBD1 (5 bases). CDR1 GTSNPN and CDR2 SVGIG come from the germline V gene (reference sequence). The CDR3 totals 13 residues. For the CDR3, the DNA is TGTGCATGGACGCAGGGCCTGAACACTGAAGCTTTCTTT. It codes for CAWTQGLNTEAFF.

This chain uses TRBV6-6 with TRBJ1-2; TRBD1 is a possible D gene (6 bases). CDR1 and CDR2 from the germline V gene are MNHNY and SVGAGI (reference sequence). V was trimmed by 6 bases and J by 8 bases, leaving 13 bases between them. CDR3 size: 12 residues. The CDR3 nucleotides are TGTGCCAGCAGCCCCGGGACAAGAGGCTACACCTTC. Translation: CASSPGTRGYTF.

This chain connects TRBV4-1 to TRBJ1-2; D is ambiguous. V was pared by 1 base and J by 4 bases, with 13 bases between. Germline assignment: CDR1 MGHRA and CDR2 YSYEKL. The length of the CDR3 is 15 residues. CDR3 loop: CASSQGRRTSYGYTF. The CDR3 DNA sequence: TGCGCCAGCAGCCAAGGACGGCGGACCAGCTATGGCTACACCTTC.